The 23 T cell receptor beta chains below come from one sample, sequenced in a study of spatial heterogeneity in lung cancer. One entry per CDR3 protein, called by TCRdb with MiXCR from the 5' RACE reads. The sample lists over 10,000 distinct CDR3 sequences; approximately 14% were seen once. Indicated time point: sample taken at primary tumor resection. Extraction of whole RNA from tumor, nontumor lung or frozen PBMC preceded unsorted sequencing. This sample comprised PBMCs, obtained at surgery. The source is a male donor with early-stage non-small cell lung cancer.

The chain has TRBV4-3 and TRBJ1-1; D is perhaps TRBD1 (6 bases). The CDR3 covers 16 residues. Trimming shortened V by 3 bases and J by 3 bases, and 17 bases separated the two germline ends. Per germline, CDR1 LGHNA and CDR2 YSLEER. The CDR3 sequence: CASSHPGGGADTEAFF. The CDR3 DNA reads as TGCGCCAGCAGCCATCCCGGGGGGGGCGCCGACACTGAAGCTTTCTTT.

With regard to this clonotype: One end of the junction varies from germline; a read error may be responsible. The chain uses TRBV7-9 and TRBJ2-4; the D call may be TRBD1 or TRBD2 (5 bases each). CDR1 is SEHNR and CDR2 is FQNEAQ in the germline V gene (reference sequence). This CDR3 comprises 14 residues. CDR3 loop: CVSTIGGARNIQYF. The CDR3 DNA is TGTGTCAGCACCATTGGGGGTGCTCGGAACATTCAGTACTTC. The complete variable domain, with remaining parts taken from reference TRBV7-9 and TRBJ2-4, reads DTGVSQNPRHKITKRGQNVTFRCDPISEHNRLYWYRQTLGQGPEFLTYFQNEAQLEKSRLLSDRFSAERPKGSFSTLEIQRTEQGDSAMYLCVSTIGGARNIQYFGAGTRLSVL.

The rearrangement links TRBV4-1 to TRBJ2-2, with 8 bases fitting TRBD1. CDR3 size: 15 residues. From germline, CDR1 is MGHRA and CDR2 YSYEKL. V shed 3 bases and J 4 bases; nucleotides not matched to a gene: 4. The CDR3 DNA follows: TGCGCCAGCAGCCAGGACAGGGTCGGCACCGGGGAGCTGTTTTTT. Translating it yields CASSQDRVGTGELFF.

The genes are TRBV20-1 and TRBJ2-1; 12 bases match TRBD2. In germline, CDR1 is DFQATT, CDR2 SNEGSKA (reference sequence). With 5 bases clipped from V and 2 bases from J, the junction kept 7 bases outside the gene matches. The CDR3 covers 16 residues. The CDR3 here is CSAVRLAGVTYNEQFF. In DNA form, the CDR3 reads TGCAGTGCTGTCCGACTAGCGGGGGTAACCTACAATGAGCAGTTCTTC.

By sample share, this clonotype is medium-sized. The chain combines TRBV5-1 with TRBJ2-5, with a weak D call TRBD2 (6 bases). CDR3 length equals 12 residues. The germline V gene has CDR1 SGHRS and CDR2 YFSETQ. The germline V and J ends were trimmed by 4 bases and 5 bases, with 9 bases remaining between them. CDR3 DNA: TGCGCCAGCAGCGCTAGCGAGGAGACCCAGTACTTC. Translated, it gives CASSASEETQYF.

The table lists this clonotype with a few counts. The chain has TRBV4-1 and TRBJ2-5, with no clear D. V was clipped by 1 base and J by 7 bases, with 10 bases between them. CDR3 length equals 13 residues. CDR1 is MGHRA and CDR2 is YSYEKL in the germline V gene. CDR3 residues: CASSQGGSPTQYF. Here the CDR3 DNA reads TGCGCCAGCAGCCAAGGTGGTAGTCCGACCCAGTACTTC.

The chain joins TRBV4-3 to TRBJ2-3, with D perhaps matching TRBD1 (5 bases). Trimming pared 1 base from V and 2 bases from J, leaving 13 bases between. This CDR3 contains 16 residues. CDR1 and CDR2 (germline): LGHNA, YSLEER. The CDR3 DNA follows: TGCGCCAGCAGCCAAGTCGGTACAGGATTCACAGATACGCAGTATTTT. It yields the protein CASSQVGTGFTDTQYF.

This clonotype was seen a handful of times. The genes are TRBV29-1 and TRBJ2-7; 11 nucleotides match TRBD1. Germline V CDR1 and CDR2: SQVTM, ANQGSEA. J gave up 4 bases and V 5 bases, and 10 bases lay outside the gene matches. This CDR3 has 15 amino acids. The CDR3, as DNA: TGCAGCGTTCGGGGAGGGACAGGGGGAGTGTACGAGCAGTACTTC. Its protein is CSVRGGTGGVYEQYF.

The chain has TRBV5-1 and TRBJ2-5; 10 bases line up with TRBD2. V shed 2 bases, J shed 1 base, and the junction held 5 bases outside the gene matches. This CDR3 contains 16 residues. Germline-derived CDR1 and CDR2 are SGHRS and YFSETQ. The CDR3 loop is CASSLGLAESQETQYF. DNA of the CDR3: TGCGCCAGCAGCTTAGGACTAGCGGAGAGCCAAGAGACCCAGTACTTC.

This clonotype was seen only a few times. The chain is built from TRBV29-1 and TRBJ1-1, with D tentatively TRBD1 (5 bases). The ends were cut back, 4 bases at V and 2 bases at J, with 11 bases in the middle. The CDR3 covers 13 residues. Germline CDR1 SQVTM, CDR2 ANQGSEA. The CDR3 nucleotides are TGCAGCGTTGCGGGGACGATAAACACTGAAGCTTTCTTT. This translates into CSVAGTINTEAFF.

The chain couples TRBV6-1 to TRBJ2-7; TRBD1 aligns across 7 bases. With 4 bases clipped from V and 4 bases from J, the junction kept 10 bases outside the gene matches. Germline values: CDR1 MNHNS, CDR2 SASEGT. This CDR3 spans 15 amino acids. CDR3 DNA sequence: TGTGCCAGCAGTGGAGGGGGCGTACGACCATACGAGCAGTACTTC. It is translated as CASSGGGVRPYEQYF.

This clonotype was picked up a small number of times. The chain couples TRBV6-5 to TRBJ1-3; D unresolved. V was clipped by 6 bases and J by 4 bases, with 10 bases between them. This CDR3 has 13 amino acids. Germline V gives CDR1 MNHEY, CDR2 SVGAGI. The DNA for the CDR3 is TGTGCCAGCAGACGGGCGGAAGGAAACACCATATATTTT. Translating gives CASRRAEGNTIYF.

This clonotype has only a few counts. This chain uses TRBV27 with TRBJ2-3; 9 bases are shared with TRBD1. The CDR3 covers 13 residues. Germline V lookup: CDR1 MNHEY, CDR2 SMNVEV (reference sequence). With 8 bases clipped from V and 10 bases from J, the junction kept 10 bases outside the gene matches. CDR3 loop: CASWDRAIGAQYF. The DNA for the CDR3 is TGTGCCAGCTGGGACAGGGCAATAGGGGCGCAGTATTTT.

This clonotype was recorded at least ten times. The CDR3 sequence is CSARDPSGGTDYEQYF. The CDR3 DNA reads TGCAGTGCTAGAGATCCAAGCGGGGGGACTGACTACGAGCAGTACTTC. The V call is TRBV20-1, the J call TRBJ2-7, with TRBD2 matching over 9 bases. Looked up from germline, CDR1 is DFQATT and CDR2 is SNEGSKA (reference sequence). The trim removed 0 bases at V and 3 bases at J, leaving 9 bases unmatched. CDR3 size: 16 residues.

There are a few counts of this clonotype. CDR3 bases: TGCGCCAGCAGCTCCGACAGTAATGAAAAACTGTTTTTT. It specifies CASSSDSNEKLFF. This sequence joins TRBV5-1 and TRBJ1-4; possibly TRBD1 for D (5 bases). The V gene lost 3 bases and the J gene lost 4 bases, with 7 bases spanning the gap. Per germline, CDR1 SGHRS and CDR2 YFSETQ. This CDR3 has 13 residues. The full variable domain, in which reference TRBV5-1 and TRBJ1-4 provide the parts outside the CDR3, is KAGVTQTPRYLIKTRGQQVTLSCSPISGHRSVSWYQQTPGQGLQFLFEYFSETQRNKGNFPGRFSGRQFSNSRSEMNVSTLELGDSALYLCASSSDSNEKLFFGSGTQLSVL.

The chain carries TRBV16 and TRBJ1-5, with D possibly TRBD1 on 5 matching bases. CDR1 is KGHSY and CDR2 is FQNENV in the germline V gene. The CDR3 contains 14 residues. The ends were cut back, 2 bases at V and 5 bases at J, with 10 bases in the middle. CDR3 coding DNA: TGTGCCAGCAGCCAAGGGGACTCTTATCAGCCCCAGCATTTT. It encodes CASSQGDSYQPQHF. Combining the CDR3 with reference TRBV16 and TRBJ1-5 gives the whole variable domain GEEVAQTPKHLVRGEGQKAKLYCAPIKGHSYVFWYQQVLKNEFKFLISFQNENVFDETGMPKERFSAKCLPNSPCSLEIQATKLEDSAVYFCASSQGDSYQPQHFGDGTRLSIL.

This clonotype was seen only a few times. The V gene is TRBV6-4, the J gene TRBJ2-3, with 7 bases lining up with TRBD1. CDR1 MRHNA and CDR2 SNTAGT come from the germline V gene. The CDR3 spans 13 residues. J was trimmed by 1 base and V by 8 bases; bases with no gene match: 3. The CDR3 sequence is CASRDSGTDTQYF. CDR3 nucleotide sequence: TGTGCCAGCCGGGACAGCGGCACAGATACGCAGTATTTT.

The chain carries TRBV7-9 and TRBJ1-5; TRBD1 might be the D (6 bases). Trimming stripped 6 bases from V and 7 bases from J, with 16 bases between. The germline V gene has CDR1 SEHNR and CDR2 FQNEAQ (reference sequence). The CDR3 is 14 residues long. The CDR3 here is CASSHRARGQPQHF. CDR3 nucleotide sequence: TGTGCCAGCAGTCACAGGGCGCGGGGGCAGCCCCAGCATTTT.

This clonotype was seen many times. V gene TRBV11-2 combines with J gene TRBJ2-2, with TRBD1 matching over 9 bases. Germline trimming cut 5 bases from V and 1 base from J; bases unmatched to any gene: 14. The germline V gene has CDR1 SGHAT and CDR2 FQNNGV. This CDR3 has 19 residues. This CDR3 is CASSRRDRALVQNTGELFF. As DNA, the CDR3 is TGTGCCAGCAGCCGCCGGGACAGGGCCCTCGTACAGAACACCGGGGAGCTGTTTTTT.

This clonotype was seen a few times. This chain connects TRBV7-2 to TRBJ2-1; D remains unclear. CDR1 SGHTA and CDR2 FQGNSA come from the germline V gene. The CDR3 sequence is 13 residues long. V was clipped by 1 base and J by 5 bases, with 6 bases between them. As DNA, the CDR3 is TGTGCCAGCAGCTTAGACAGACACAATGAGCAGTTCTTC. Protein product: CASSLDRHNEQFF.

The rearrangement uses TRBV12-3 or TRBV12-4 and TRBJ2-5; D gene uncertain. The CDR3 consists of 13 residues. V was shortened by 8 bases and J by 5 bases, with 15 bases between the two germline ends. The CDR3 DNA reads TGTGCCAGCGGATCCTCCGGTCAGGAGACCCAGTACTTC. Amino acids: CASGSSGQETQYF.

This clonotype was observed a handful of times. The chain uses TRBV7-6 and TRBJ2-1; tentative D call: TRBD2 (5 bases). The CDR3 extends over 15 amino acids. V shed 1 base and J shed 3 bases, with 10 bases lying between them. Looked up from germline, CDR1 is SGHVS and CDR2 is FNYEAQ. In DNA, the CDR3 is TGTGCCAGCAGCTTAGGGCCCGGGGTCTACAATGAGCAGTTCTTC. This gives the protein CASSLGPGVYNEQFF.

The genes are TRBV5-4 and TRBJ2-7; D is uncertain. CDR3 length: 15 residues. Germline loops: CDR1 SGHNT, CDR2 YYREEE (reference sequence). V dropped 0 bases and J dropped 0 bases, with 10 bases sitting between them. The CDR3 nucleotides are TGTGCCAGCAGCTTGGTAGTGGGGTCCTCCTACGAGCAGTACTTC. Amino acids: CASSLVVGSSYEQYF. Filled out from reference TRBV5-4 and TRBJ2-7, the complete variable domain reads ETGVTQSPTHLIKTRGQQVTLRCSSQSGHNTVSWYQQALGQGPQFIFQYYREEENGRGNFPPRFSGLQFPNYSSELNVNALELDDSALYLCASSLVVGSSYEQYFGPGTRLTVT.